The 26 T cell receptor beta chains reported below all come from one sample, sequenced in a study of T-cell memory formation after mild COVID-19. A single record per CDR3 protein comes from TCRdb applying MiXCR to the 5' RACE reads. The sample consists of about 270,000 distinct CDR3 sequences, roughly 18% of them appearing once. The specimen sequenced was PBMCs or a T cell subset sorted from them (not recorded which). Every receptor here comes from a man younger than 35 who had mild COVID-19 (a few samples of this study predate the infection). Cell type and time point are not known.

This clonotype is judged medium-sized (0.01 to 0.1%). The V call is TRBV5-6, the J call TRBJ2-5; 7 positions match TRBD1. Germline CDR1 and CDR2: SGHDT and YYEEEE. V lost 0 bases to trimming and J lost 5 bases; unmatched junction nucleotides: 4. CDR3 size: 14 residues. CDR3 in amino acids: CASSLGRGYETQYF. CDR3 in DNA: TGTGCCAGCAGCTTGGGCAGGGGGTATGAGACCCAGTACTTC.

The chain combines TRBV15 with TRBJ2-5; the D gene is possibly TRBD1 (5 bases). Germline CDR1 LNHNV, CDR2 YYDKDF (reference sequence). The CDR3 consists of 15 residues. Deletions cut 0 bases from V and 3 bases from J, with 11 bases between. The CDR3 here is CATSREAPGKETQYF. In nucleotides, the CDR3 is TGTGCCACCAGCAGAGAGGCTCCAGGGAAAGAGACCCAGTACTTC.

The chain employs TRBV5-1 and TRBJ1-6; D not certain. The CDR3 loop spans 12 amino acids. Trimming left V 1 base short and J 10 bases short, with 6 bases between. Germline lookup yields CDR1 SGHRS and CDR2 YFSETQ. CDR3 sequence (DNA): TGCGCCAGCAGCTTGTCGAGGTCACCCCTCCACTTT. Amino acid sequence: CASSLSRSPLHF. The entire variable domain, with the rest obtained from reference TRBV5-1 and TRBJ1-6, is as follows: KAGVTQTPRYLIKTRGQQVTLSCSPISGHRSVSWYQQTPGQGLQFLFEYFSETQRNKGNFPGRFSGRQFSNSRSEMNVSTLELGDSALYLCASSLSRSPLHFGNGTRLTVT.

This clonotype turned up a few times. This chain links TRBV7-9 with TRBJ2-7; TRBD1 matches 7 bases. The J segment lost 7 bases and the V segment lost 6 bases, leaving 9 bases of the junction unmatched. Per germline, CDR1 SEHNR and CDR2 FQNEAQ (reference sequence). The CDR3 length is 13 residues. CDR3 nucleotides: TGTGCCAGCAGTGCCGTCTCGACAGGGGAGCAGTACGTC. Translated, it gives CASSAVSTGEQYV.

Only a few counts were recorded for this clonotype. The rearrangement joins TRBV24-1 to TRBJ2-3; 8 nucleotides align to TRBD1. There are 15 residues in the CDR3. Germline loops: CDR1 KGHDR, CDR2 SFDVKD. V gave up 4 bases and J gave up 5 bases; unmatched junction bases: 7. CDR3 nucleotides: TGTGCCACCAGTGACCGCCGGGACAGGAGAGATACGCAGTATTTT. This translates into CATSDRRDRRDTQYF.

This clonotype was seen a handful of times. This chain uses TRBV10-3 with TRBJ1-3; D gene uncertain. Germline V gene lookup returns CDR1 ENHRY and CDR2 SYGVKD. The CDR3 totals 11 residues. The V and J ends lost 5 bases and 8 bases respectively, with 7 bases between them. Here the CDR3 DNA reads TGTGCCATCAGTCTTAAAGACACCATATATTTT. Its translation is CAISLKDTIYF.

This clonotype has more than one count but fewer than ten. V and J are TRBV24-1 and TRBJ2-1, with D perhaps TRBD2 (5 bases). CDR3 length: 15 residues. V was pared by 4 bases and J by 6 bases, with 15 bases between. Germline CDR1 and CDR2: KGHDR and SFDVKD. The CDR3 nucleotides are TGTGCCACCAGTGACCCTCGGGGAGAAGGCAATGAGCAGTTCTTC. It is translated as CATSDPRGEGNEQFF.

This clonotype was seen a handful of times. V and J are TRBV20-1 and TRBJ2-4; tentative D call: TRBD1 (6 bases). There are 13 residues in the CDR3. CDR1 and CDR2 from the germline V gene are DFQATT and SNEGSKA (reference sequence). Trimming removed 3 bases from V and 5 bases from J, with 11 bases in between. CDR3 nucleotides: TGCAGTGCTAGCGGACAGCCCGAAAACATTCAGTACTTC. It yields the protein CSASGQPENIQYF.

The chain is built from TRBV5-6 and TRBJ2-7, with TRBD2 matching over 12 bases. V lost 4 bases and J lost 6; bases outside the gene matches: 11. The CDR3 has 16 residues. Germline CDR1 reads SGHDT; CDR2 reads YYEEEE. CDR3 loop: CASSVGLAGPRGEQYF. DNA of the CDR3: TGTGCCAGCAGCGTCGGACTAGCGGGGCCCCGGGGCGAGCAGTACTTC.

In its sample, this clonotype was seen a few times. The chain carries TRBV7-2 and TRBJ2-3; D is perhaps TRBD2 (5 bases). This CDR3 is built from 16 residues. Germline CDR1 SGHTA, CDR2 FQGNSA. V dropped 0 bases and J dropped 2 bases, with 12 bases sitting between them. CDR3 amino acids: CASSLARTYLTDTQYF. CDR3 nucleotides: TGTGCCAGCAGCTTAGCACGGACTTACCTCACAGATACGCAGTATTTT.

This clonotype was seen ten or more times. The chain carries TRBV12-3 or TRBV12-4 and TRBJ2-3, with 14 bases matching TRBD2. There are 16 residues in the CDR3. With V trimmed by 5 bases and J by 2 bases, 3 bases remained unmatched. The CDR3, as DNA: TGTGCCAGCAGTCGACTAGCGGGGGGGCACACAGATACGCAGTATTTT. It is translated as CASSRLAGGHTDTQYF.

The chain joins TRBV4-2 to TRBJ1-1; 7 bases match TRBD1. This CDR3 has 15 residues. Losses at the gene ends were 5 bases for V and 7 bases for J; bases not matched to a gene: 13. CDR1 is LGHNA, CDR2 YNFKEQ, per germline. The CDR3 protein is CASSSPTGVLGEAFF. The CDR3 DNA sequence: TGTGCCAGCAGCTCCCCTACAGGGGTGCTCGGTGAAGCTTTCTTT.

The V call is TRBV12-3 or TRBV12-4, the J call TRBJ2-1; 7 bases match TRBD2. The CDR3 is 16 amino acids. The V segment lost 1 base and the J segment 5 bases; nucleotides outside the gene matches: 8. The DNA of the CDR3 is TGTGCCAGCAGTTTAGTCCTAGCGGAAACCGACAATGAGCAGTTCTTC. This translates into CASSLVLAETDNEQFF.

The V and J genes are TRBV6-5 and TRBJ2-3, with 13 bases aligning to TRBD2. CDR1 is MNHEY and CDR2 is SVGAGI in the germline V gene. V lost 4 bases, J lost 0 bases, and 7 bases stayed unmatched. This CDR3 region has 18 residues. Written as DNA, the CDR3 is TGTGCCAGCAGTTTTGGAACTAGCGGGGGGGCTAGCACAGATACGCAGTATTTT. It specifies CASSFGTSGGASTDTQYF.

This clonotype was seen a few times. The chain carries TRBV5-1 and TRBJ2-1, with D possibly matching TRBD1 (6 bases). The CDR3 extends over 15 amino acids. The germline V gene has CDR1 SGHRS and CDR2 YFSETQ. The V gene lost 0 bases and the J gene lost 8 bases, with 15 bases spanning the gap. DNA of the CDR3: TGCGCCAGCAGCTTGGCGAGGGGGACGAGGGATGAGCAGTTCTTC. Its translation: CASSLARGTRDEQFF.

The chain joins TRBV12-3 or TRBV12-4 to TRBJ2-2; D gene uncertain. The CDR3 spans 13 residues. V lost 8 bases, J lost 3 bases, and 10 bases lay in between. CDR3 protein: CASGSPHTGELFF. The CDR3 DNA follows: TGTGCCAGCGGTTCCCCGCACACCGGGGAGCTGTTTTTT.

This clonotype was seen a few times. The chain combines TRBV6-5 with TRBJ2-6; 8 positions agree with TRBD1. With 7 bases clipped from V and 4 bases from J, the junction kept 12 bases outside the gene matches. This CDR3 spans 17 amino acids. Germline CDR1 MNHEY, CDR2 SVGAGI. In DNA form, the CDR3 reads TGTGCCAGCAATTCCGCAGGGGGCGCGGGAGGGGCCAACGTCCTGACTTTC. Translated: CASNSAGGAGGANVLTF.

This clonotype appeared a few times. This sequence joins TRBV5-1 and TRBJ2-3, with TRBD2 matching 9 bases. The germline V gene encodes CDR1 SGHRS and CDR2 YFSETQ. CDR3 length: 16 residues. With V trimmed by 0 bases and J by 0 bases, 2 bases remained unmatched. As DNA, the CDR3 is TGCGCCAGCAGCTTGGAGCGGGGGGTAAGCACAGATACGCAGTATTTT. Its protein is CASSLERGVSTDTQYF. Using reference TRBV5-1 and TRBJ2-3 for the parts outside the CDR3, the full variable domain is KAGVTQTPRYLIKTRGQQVTLSCSPISGHRSVSWYQQTPGQGLQFLFEYFSETQRNKGNFPGRFSGRQFSNSRSEMNVSTLELGDSALYLCASSLERGVSTDTQYFGPGTRLTVL.

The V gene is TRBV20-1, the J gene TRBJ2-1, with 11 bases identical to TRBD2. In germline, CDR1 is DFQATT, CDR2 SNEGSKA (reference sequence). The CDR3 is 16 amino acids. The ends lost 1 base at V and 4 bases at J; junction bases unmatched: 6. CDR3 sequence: CSARAGLADLYNEQFF. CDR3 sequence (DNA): TGCAGTGCTAGAGCGGGACTAGCGGACCTATACAATGAGCAGTTCTTC.

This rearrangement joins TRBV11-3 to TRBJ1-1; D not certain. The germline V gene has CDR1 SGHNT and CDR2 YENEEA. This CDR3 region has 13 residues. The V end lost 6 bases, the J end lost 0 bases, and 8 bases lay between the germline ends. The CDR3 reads CASSGRVNTEAFF. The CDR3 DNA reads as TGTGCCAGCAGTGGAAGAGTGAACACTGAAGCTTTCTTT.

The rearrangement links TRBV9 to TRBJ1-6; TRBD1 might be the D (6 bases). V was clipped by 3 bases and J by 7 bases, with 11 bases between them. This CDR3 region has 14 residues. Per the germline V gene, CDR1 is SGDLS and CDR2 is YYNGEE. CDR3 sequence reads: CASSARGSNSPLHF. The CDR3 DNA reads TGTGCCAGCAGCGCCAGGGGAAGCAATTCACCCCTCCACTTT. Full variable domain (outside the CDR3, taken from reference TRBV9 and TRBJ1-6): DSGVTQTPKHLITATGQRVTLRCSPRSGDLSVYWYQQSLDQGLQFLIQYYNGEERAKGNILERFSAQQFPDLHSELNLSSLELGDSALYFCASSARGSNSPLHFGNGTRLTVT.

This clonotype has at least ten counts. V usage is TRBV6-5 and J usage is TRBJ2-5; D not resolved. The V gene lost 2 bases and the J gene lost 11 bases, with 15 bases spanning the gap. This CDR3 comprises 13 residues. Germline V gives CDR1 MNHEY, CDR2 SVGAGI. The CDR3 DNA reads TGTGCCAGCAGTTACAATGGGGATCTTTTTCAGTACTTC. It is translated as CASSYNGDLFQYF.

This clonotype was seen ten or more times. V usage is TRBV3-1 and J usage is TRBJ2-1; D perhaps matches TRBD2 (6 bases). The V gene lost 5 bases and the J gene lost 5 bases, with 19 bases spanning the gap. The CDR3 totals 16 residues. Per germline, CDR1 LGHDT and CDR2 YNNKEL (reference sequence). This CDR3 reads CASSETPSAGHNEQFF. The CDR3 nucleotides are TGTGCCAGCAGCGAGACGCCTAGCGCGGGACACAATGAGCAGTTCTTC.

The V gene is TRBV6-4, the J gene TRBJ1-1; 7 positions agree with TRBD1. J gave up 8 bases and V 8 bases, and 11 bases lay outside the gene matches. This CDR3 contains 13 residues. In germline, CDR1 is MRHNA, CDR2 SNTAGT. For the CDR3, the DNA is TGTGCCAGCTCCCGGGACAGTGGGCTAGAAGCTTTCTTT. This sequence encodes CASSRDSGLEAFF.

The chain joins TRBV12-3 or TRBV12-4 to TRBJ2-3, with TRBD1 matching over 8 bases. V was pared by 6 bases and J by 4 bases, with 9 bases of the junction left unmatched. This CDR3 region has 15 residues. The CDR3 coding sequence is TGTGCCAGCAGCAGTCAGGGGGCGATGTCAGATACGCAGTATTTT. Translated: CASSSQGAMSDTQYF.

The CDR3 loop is CASSPQWGPGVRETQYF. The CDR3 bases are TGTGCCAGCTCACCACAGTGGGGCCCGGGGGTTCGAGAGACCCAGTACTTC. J is TRBJ2-5 and V is TRBV18; maybe TRBD2 (6 bases). Trimming removed 1 base at V and 4 bases at J, with 19 bases between. There are 17 residues in the CDR3. CDR1 and CDR2 from the germline V gene are KGHSH and LQKENI.